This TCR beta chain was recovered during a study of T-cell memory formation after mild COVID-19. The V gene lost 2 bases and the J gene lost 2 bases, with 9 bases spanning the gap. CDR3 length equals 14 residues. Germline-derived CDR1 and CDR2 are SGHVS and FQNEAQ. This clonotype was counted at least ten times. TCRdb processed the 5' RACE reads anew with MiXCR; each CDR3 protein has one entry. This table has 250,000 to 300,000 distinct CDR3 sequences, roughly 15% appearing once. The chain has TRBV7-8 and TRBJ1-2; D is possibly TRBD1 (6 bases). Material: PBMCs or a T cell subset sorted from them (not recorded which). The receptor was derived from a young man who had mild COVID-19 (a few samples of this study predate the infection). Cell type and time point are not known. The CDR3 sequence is CASSLRGENYGYTF. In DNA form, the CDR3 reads TGTGCCAGCAGCTTAAGGGGGGAGAACTATGGCTACACCTTC.